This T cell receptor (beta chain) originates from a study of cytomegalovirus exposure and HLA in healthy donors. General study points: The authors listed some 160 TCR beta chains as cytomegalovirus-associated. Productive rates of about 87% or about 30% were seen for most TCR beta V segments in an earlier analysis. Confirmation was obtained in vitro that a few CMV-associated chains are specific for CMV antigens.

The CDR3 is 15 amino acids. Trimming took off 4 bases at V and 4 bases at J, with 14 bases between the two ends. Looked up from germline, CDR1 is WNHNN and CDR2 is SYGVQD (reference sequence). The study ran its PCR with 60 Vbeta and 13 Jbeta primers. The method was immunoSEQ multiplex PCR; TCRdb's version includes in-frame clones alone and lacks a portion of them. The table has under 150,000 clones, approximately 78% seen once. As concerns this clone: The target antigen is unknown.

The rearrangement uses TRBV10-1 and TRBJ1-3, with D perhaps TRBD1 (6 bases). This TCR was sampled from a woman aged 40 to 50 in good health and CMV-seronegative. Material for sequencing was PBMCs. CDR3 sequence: CASSGDRIEGNTIYF. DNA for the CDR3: TGCGCCAGCAGTGGCGACAGGATAGAGGGAAACACCATATATTTT.